Only one count was recorded for the clone carrying this T cell receptor (beta chain). What it binds is not known. TCRdb's table, derived via immunoSEQ multiplex PCR, lists solely in-frame clones and lacks some. Found here are about 100,000 clones, approximately 89% of them singletons; the top ten hold about 6%. The entry originates in a study of identifying expanded T cells in peripheral blood. Study-wide results and caveats: Variance in clone template counts between approximately 2-week samples significantly increased with total template count across all healthy donors. Technical replicates showed 0.9 to 1.5 changed clones; approximately two weeks about 16; four weeks 19.

Germline loops: CDR1 SGHVS, CDR2 FNYEAQ. This CDR3 is built from 13 residues. Trimming cost V 10 bases and J 1 base, with 13 bases left between them. The receptor was derived from a person aged 18-70 years in good health. The rearrangement links TRBV7-6 to TRBJ2-5, with a possible D match to TRBD2 (6 bases). The sequenced material came from blood. CDR3: CATTRGAQETQYF. CDR3 nucleotide sequence: TGTGCCACCACGCGGGGAGCCCAAGAGACCCAGTACTTC.